Sequencing of this T cell receptor beta chain was carried out in a study of blood T cell repertoires in COVID-19. Study-level background: Donors in the United States, Italy and Spain gave samples during acute or convalescent COVID-19. Nucleic acid was either cDNA or gDNA, and it came from T cells, B-cell-depleted T cells, or PBMCs.

This clone was seen just once. Original methodology: Nucleated cell counts were estimated from reference gene primer amplification. This table comes from immunoSEQ multiplex PCR, and its TCRdb copy is limited to in-frame clones, with some not included. V and J calls and clone size are as listed in that table; D and trimming were resolved from the DNA. The sample holds tens of thousands of clones; about 86% are singletons and the top ten take 3.5% to 4.5%. The ends were cut back, 6 bases at V and 8 bases at J, with 19 bases in the middle. This CDR3 is built from 14 residues. Germline loops: CDR1 MNHNY, CDR2 SVGAGI (reference sequence).

What was sequenced was peripheral blood. This TCR came from a middle-aged man with acute or convalescent COVID-19. This chain links TRBV6-6 with TRBJ1-1; a possible D gene is TRBD1 (6 bases). CDR3 sequence (DNA): TGTGCCAGCAGCTACCGACAGGAAGTACCCGAAGCTTTCTTT. It encodes CASSYRQEVPEAFF.